This T cell receptor (beta chain) was documented in a study of shared clonotypes between healthy human individuals (dated by TCRdb to 2020 to 2021). About the study as a whole: The cohort comprised two women and a few men aged 18 to 49 years. Leukapheresis yielded between about 0.9 and 10 billion PBMCs per donor. Libraries were prepared and TCR repertoires were sequenced by different laboratories using diverse techniques, in order to increase sequencing depth and limit assay-specific biases. For each donor, CD4 naive and CD4 memory were each run on three plates, CD8 naive on two plates, and CD8 memory on one plate. Blood TCR repertoires of roughly five healthy adults were deeply sequenced to estimate repertoire size and the extent of clonotype sharing between individuals. What the study reported, not specific to this receptor: The small number of donors limited the genetic and exposure-history diversity represented. Sampling was restricted to blood, and TCR repertoires in tissues likely differ from the TCR repertoires found in blood. About 4.5% of naive CD4, 3.5% of naive CD8, approximately 2.2% of memory CD4, and around 0.4% of memory CD8 clonotypes were shared across a few donors. Compared with non-shared clonotypes, the clonotypes found in all four sorted-subset donors had higher generation probabilities. Incomplete sequencing was indicated by rarefaction of sorted-subset datasets, despite the large sequencing depth. Naive subsets generally had larger estimated clonotype richness than memory subsets. Pairwise subsampling indicated that sequencing depth was expected to affect the degree of clonotype sharing among donors.

Using the deep immunoSEQ assay, TCR CDR3 regions were amplified from genomic DNA by multiplex PCR. For each cell subset, the extracted genomic DNA was distributed evenly across all wells of several immunoSEQ 96-well plates, and each plate served as one replicate. For sorted subsets, 150 to 200 ng genomic DNA, equal to some 30,000 T cell genomes, was loaded into each replicate PCR. The purified libraries were quantified using a Qubit 3.0 fluorometer, sized with a Bioanalyzer 2100, and then quantified again using the KAPA Library Quantification kit. Every immunoSEQ 96-well plate was sequenced on a dedicated single-read 150-cycle Illumina NextSeq 550 flow cell. Under the source paper's analysis protocol: Because the immunoSEQ output included only junctional sequences and no quality scores, the filtering could not be the same as the filtering used for full-length reads. To assign V/J genes and CDR3, sequences were annotated against IMGT germline references using PyIR, a Python wrapper for IgBLAST v1.9. Any read was removed if the V/J assignment was weak (E-value above 1e-6), the CDR3 was missing, or the read contained stop codons, out-of-frame junctions, or ambiguous translated residues. V3J clonotypes were defined by identical inferred V gene, J gene, and CDR3 amino acid sequence. Percentage overlap between repertoires was computed as shared unique clonotypes divided by the size of the smaller repertoire. Repertoire richness was assessed with RTK rarefaction, the Chao1 estimator, and Recon v2.1 estimates of unobserved clonotypes. Generation probabilities were computed with OLGA for all TCRbeta clonotypes obtained by the gDNA method from four donors. Entries here come from immuneACCESS through TCRdb and include only in-frame sequences with V and J called. Some clones fail to appear in such tables; in the studies checked, an unresolved V gene covers under half of the shortfall, and the cause of the remainder is unknown. V and J calls and clone size are given by that table; D and trimming were obtained from the DNA. The sample table shows 760,000 or so clones, and 96% are seen once. The ten top clones hold about 0.25% of the sample.

CD8 naive samples were CD45RO-negative cells positively selected for CCR7, giving a CD45RA+CCR7+ population that excluded TemRA cells. The donors were healthy, HIV-negative adults with no recently reported acute infections or vaccinations. All donors were Caucasian adults living in Nashville, Tennessee, USA. After blood collection by leukapheresis, PBMCs were isolated using Ficoll-Histopaque density gradient centrifugation and then cryopreserved in the vapor phase of liquid nitrogen. Analytical flow cytometry was used to check the purity and quantity of every magnetically sorted T cell population. Genomic DNA was isolated from every sorted fraction and measured by UV absorbance on a Nanodrop 2000c. This clone was found once. This receptor's antigen is unknown. Base-call qualities are not available, and no considerably larger clone is one nucleotide away. Source material: naive CD8+ T cells sorted from blood. The cell subset or site label, read with the paper, signifies: CD45RA+CCR7+. The TCR was taken from a man aged 25-45 years in good health.

The CDR3 loop reads CASSFESGASQETQYF. The sequenced DNA is TGTGCCAGCAGCTTTGAAAGCGGGGCCTCCCAAGAGACCCAGTACTTC. In this chain, TRBV7-9 is recombined with TRBJ2-5; TRBD2 lines up with 7 middle nucleotides. V has 3 bases trimmed and J has 1 base trimmed; junction bases matching no gene number 8. The cysteine opens and the phenylalanine closes a CDR3 of 16 amino acids. The CDR3 DNA has 48 bases and is translated from base 1. CDR1 and CDR2 are read off the germline V gene (reference sequence) as SEHNR and FQNEAQ.